The clone carrying this TCR beta chain was recorded at least ten times. TCRdb's protein does not match the DNA translation at residue 17; the protein provided is translated from the DNA. The genes are named according to mouse. The CDR3 goes on 3 residues after the read ends, and that part is filled in from the germline J gene. The data belong to a study of CD8+ T cells in alopecia areata. Study-level information: Female roughly 7-11-week-old C3H/HeJ recipients received skin from roughly 6-12-month-old C3H/HeJ graft donors with spontaneous alopecia.

This CDR3 is built from 20 residues. Germline assignment: CDR1 NNHDY and CDR2 SYVADS. The trim removed 2 bases at V and 10 bases at J, leaving 19 bases unmatched. Pooled cells of cutaneous lymph node origin were sorted on CD4, CD8alpha, NKG2D, NKG2ACE and other markers. RNA extraction and reverse transcription yielded cDNA as sequencing template. The protocol was immunoSEQ multiplex PCR, while the TCRdb copy is restricted to in-frame clones and leaves out a portion. The table lists approximately 19,000 clones, no singletons, with approximately 33% in the top ten. This chain uses TRBV13-3 with TRBJ1-6; 12 nucleotides match TRBD1. TRBJ1-6 is an ORF, with its function uncertain. The sequence was obtained from a C3H/HeJ mouse with alopecia areata. Mouse MHC haplotype: H2-k. The specimen sequenced was CD8+ T cells sorted from a lymph node. CDR3 sequence: CASSEGTGGARGWKKSPLYF. The DNA read from the CDR3 is TGTGCCAGCAGTGAAGGGACAGGGGGCGCTAGGGGTTGGAAAAAATCGCCC.